Below, 3 T cell receptor beta chains from the same sample are listed, as sequenced in a study of cytomegalovirus exposure and HLA in healthy donors. PCR employed 60 Vbeta and 13 Jbeta primers. Here immunoSEQ multiplex PCR was the method, and the copy in TCRdb shows in-frame clones only, minus some. The repertoire holds about 200,000 clones, with over 65% as singletons. Sequenced sample: PBMCs. The source is a young woman in good health and CMV-seronegative.

V is TRBV9 and J is TRBJ1-4, with 9 bases matching TRBD1. J was trimmed by 7 bases and V by 7 bases; bases with no gene match: 14. CDR1 is SGDLS and CDR2 is YYNGEE in the germline V gene. The CDR3 length is 16 residues. CDR3: CASLRDRVGSSEKLFF. CDR3 nucleotide sequence: TGTGCCAGCCTCCGGGACAGGGTAGGTAGCAGTGAAAAACTGTTTTTT.

The chain is built from TRBV7-9 and TRBJ1-1; 8 bases line up with TRBD1. The CDR3 sequence is 18 residues long. The germline gives CDR1 SEHNR, CDR2 FQNEAQ (reference sequence). The junction had 10 bases not matched to a gene; V was cut back by 0 bases and J by 1 base. DNA for the CDR3: TGTGCCAGCAGCTTAGCTGGCAGGGGGCTCCTCAGGAACACTGAAGCTTTCTTT. Protein product: CASSLAGRGLLRNTEAFF.

V and J are TRBV5-1 and TRBJ1-1; maybe TRBD1 (6 bases). V was pared by 0 bases and J by 3 bases, with 12 bases between. This CDR3 region has 15 residues. CDR1 SGHRS and CDR2 YFSETQ come from the germline V gene. CDR3 coding DNA: TGCGCCAGCAGCTTGGGGGGGCGATCGGACACTGAAGCTTTCTTT. It yields the protein CASSLGGRSDTEAFF.